The 4 T cell receptor beta chains in this list originate from one sample, sequenced in a study of graft-versus-host responses after intestinal transplantation. Clones were sequenced by immunoSEQ multiplex PCR, and TCRdb holds only the in-frame ones, with some missing. This table holds 70,000 to 95,000 clones, about 93% found once. These receptors' targets are unknown. The source material was unstimulated CD8+ T cells sorted from spleen or lymph node cells, sampled before transplant. Receptor source: a human donor who was the organ donor for an intestinal transplant.

The chain recombines TRBV6-1 with TRBJ1-6, with 7 bases fitting TRBD1. After removal of 8 bases from V and 0 bases from J, the junction contained 4 bases not matched to a gene. Germline CDR1 MNHNS, CDR2 SASEGT. The length of the CDR3 is 15 residues. CDR3 DNA sequence: TGTGCCAGCCGGACAGGCAGCTCCTATAATTCACCCCTCCACTTT. It is translated as CASRTGSSYNSPLHF.

This chain joins TRBV7-9 and TRBJ2-7; 9 bases are a match to TRBD2. Germline V CDR1 and CDR2: SEHNR, FQNEAQ (reference sequence). The CDR3 is 16 amino acids. Germline trimming cut 5 bases from V and 2 bases from J; bases unmatched to any gene: 10. The CDR3 bases are TGTGCCAGCAGCCCACTAAGACTAGCGGACACCTACGAGCAGTACTTC. As protein: CASSPLRLADTYEQYF.

The rearrangement joins TRBV7-8 to TRBJ2-7; maybe TRBD1 (6 bases). The V and J ends lost 4 bases and 4 bases respectively, with 20 bases between them. This CDR3 comprises 16 residues. Germline CDR1 and CDR2: SGHVS and FQNEAQ. The CDR3 here is CASSSRPRTALYEQYF. CDR3 nucleotides: TGTGCCAGCAGCTCAAGACCAAGGACAGCCTTGTACGAGCAGTACTTC. The full variable domain, rest sourced from reference TRBV7-8 and TRBJ2-7, is GAGVSQSPRYKVAKRGQDVALRCDPISGHVSLFWYQQALGQGPEFLTYFQNEAQLDKSGLPSDRFFAERPEGSVSTLKIQRTQQEDSAVYLCASSSRPRTALYEQYFGPGTRLTVT.

The V and J genes are TRBV7-6 and TRBJ2-1; no reliable D call. This CDR3 has 12 residues. Per germline, CDR1 SGHVS and CDR2 FNYEAQ. Trimming cost V 0 bases and J 5 bases, with 2 bases left between them. The CDR3 reads CASSLADNEQFF. The CDR3 DNA is TGTGCCAGCAGCTTAGCCGACAATGAGCAGTTCTTC.